The sequence of this TCR beta chain was determined in a study of blood T cell repertoires in COVID-19. About the study: Sites across the United States, Italy and Spain contributed samples from acute and convalescent COVID-19.

Clones were sequenced by immunoSEQ multiplex PCR, and TCRdb holds only the in-frame ones, with some missing. The profile shows about 100,000 clones, roughly 85% of them singletons. CDR3 size: 13 residues. CDR1 is SGHDT and CDR2 is YYEEEE in the germline V gene. The V end was cut by 3 bases, the J end by 4 bases, with 8 bases between. This clonotype was obtained from an older man with active or convalescent COVID-19. The chain employs TRBV5-6 and TRBJ1-5, with unresolved D. Sequencing was carried out using peripheral blood. The CDR3 is CASSSGWNQPQHF. CDR3 sequence (DNA): TGTGCCAGCAGCTCGGGGTGGAATCAGCCCCAGCATTTT.